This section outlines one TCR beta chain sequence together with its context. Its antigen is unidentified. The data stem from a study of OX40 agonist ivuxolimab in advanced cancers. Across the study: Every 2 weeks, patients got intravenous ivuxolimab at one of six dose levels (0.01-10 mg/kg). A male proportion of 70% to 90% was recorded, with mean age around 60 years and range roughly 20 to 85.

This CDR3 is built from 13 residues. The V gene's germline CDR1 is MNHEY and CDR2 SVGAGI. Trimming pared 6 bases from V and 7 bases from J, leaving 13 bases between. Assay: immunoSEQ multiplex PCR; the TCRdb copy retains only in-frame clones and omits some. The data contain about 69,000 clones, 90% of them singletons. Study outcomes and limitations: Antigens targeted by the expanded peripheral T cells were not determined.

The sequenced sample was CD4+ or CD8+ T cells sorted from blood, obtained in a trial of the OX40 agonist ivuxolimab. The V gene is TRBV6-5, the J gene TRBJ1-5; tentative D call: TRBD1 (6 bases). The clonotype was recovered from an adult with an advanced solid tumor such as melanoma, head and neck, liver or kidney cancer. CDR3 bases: TGTGCCAGCAGACCTACAGGGAACCAGCCCCAGCATTTT. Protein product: CASRPTGNQPQHF.